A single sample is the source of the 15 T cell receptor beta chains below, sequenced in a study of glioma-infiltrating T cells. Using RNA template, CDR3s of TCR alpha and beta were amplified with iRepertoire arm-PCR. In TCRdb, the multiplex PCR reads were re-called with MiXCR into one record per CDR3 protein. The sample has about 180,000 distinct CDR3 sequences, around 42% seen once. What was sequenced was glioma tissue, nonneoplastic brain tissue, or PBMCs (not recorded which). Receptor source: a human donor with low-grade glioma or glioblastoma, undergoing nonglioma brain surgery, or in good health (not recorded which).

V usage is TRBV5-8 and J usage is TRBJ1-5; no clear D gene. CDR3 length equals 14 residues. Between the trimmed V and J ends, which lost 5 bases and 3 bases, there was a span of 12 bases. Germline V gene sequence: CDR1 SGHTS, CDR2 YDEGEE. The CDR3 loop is CASRGGPINQPQHF. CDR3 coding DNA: TGTGCCAGCAGGGGAGGACCGATCAATCAGCCCCAGCATTTT. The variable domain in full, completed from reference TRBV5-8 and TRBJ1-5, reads EAGVTQSPTHLIKTRGQQATLRCSPISGHTSVYWYQQALGLGLQFLLWYDEGEERNRGNFPPRFSGRQFPNYSSELNVNALELEDSALYLCASRGGPINQPQHFGDGTRLSIL.

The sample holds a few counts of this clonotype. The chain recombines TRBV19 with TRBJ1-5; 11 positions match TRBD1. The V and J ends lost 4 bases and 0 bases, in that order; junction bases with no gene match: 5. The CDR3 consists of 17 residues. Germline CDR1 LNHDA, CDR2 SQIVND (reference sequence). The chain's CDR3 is CASSTGTGGNSNQPQHF. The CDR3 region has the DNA TGTGCCAGTAGTACTGGGACAGGGGGGAATAGCAATCAGCCCCAGCATTTT.

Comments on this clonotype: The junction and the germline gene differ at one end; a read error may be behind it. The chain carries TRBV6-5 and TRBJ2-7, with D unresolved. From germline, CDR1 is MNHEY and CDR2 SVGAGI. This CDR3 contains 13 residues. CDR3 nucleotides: TGTGCCATCAGTGAACCTTCCTCCTACGAGCAGTACTTC. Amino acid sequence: CAISEPSSYEQYF.

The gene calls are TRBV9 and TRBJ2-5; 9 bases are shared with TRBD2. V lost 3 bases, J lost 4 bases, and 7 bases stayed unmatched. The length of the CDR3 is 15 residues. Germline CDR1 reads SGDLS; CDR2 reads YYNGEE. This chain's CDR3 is CASSATGLARETQYF. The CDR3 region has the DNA TGTGCCAGCAGCGCTACGGGACTAGCCCGAGAGACCCAGTACTTC.

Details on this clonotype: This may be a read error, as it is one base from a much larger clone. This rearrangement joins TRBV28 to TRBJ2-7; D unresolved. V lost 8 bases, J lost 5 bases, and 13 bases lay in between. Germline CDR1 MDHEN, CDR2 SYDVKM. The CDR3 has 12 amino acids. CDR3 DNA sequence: TGTGCCAGCCAGCCAGGCGCCCACGAGCAGTACTTC. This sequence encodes CASQPGAHEQYF.

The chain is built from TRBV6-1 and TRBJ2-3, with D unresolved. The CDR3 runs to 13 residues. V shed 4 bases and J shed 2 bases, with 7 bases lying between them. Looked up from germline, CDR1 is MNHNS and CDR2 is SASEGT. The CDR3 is CASSAEHTDTQYF. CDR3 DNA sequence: TGTGCCAGCAGTGCAGAGCACACAGATACGCAGTATTTT.

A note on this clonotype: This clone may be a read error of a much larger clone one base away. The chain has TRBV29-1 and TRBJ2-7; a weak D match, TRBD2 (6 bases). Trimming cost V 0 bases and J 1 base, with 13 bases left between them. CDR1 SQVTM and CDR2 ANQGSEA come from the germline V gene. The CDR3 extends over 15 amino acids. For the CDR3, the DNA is TGCAGCGTTGAAGAGAAGCGGGCGGTGTCCTACGAGCAGTACTTC. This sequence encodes CSVEEKRAVSYEQYF.

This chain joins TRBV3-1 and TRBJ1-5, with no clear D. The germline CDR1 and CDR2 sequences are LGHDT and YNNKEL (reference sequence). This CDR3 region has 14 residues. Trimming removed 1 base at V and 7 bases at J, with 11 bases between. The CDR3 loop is CASSQGRSGQPQHF. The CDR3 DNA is TGTGCCAGCAGCCAAGGCAGGTCAGGACAGCCCCAGCATTTT.

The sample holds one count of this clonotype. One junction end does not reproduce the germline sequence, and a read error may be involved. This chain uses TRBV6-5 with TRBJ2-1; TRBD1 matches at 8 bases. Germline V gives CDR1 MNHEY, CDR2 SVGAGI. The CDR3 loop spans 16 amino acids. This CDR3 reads CASSYSTGATYNERFF. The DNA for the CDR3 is TGTGCCAGCAGTTACTCGACAGGGGCAACTTACAATGAGCGGTTCTTC.

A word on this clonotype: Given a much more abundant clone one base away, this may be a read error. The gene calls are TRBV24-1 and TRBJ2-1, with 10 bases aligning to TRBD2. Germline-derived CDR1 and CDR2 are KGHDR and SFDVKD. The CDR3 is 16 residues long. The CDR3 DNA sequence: TGTCCCACCAGTGACCCAGGGCCTAGCGGGAGTAATGAGCAGTTCTTC. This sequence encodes CPTSDPGPSGSNEQFF.

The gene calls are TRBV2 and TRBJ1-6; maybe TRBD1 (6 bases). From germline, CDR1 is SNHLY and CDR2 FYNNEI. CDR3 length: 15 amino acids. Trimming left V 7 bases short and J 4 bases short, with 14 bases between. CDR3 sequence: CASIPDSNYNSPLHF. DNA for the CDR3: TGTGCCAGCATCCCGGACAGCAATTATAATTCACCCCTCCACTTT.

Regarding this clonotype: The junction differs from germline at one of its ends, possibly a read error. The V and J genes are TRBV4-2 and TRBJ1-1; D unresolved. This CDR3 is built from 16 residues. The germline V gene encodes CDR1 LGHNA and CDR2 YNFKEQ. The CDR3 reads CASSQEGFQSNTEAFF. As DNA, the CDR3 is TGTGCCAGCAGCCAAGAGGGGTTCCAGTCGAACACCGAAGCTTTCTTT.

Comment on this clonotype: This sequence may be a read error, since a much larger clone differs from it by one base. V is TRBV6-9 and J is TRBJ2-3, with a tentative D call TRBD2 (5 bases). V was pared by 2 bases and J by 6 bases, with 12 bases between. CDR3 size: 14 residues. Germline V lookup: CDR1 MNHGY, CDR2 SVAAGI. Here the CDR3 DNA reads TGTGCCAGCAGTTATGGACTGGGTCTGGATACGCAGTATTTT. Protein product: CASSYGLGLDTQYF.

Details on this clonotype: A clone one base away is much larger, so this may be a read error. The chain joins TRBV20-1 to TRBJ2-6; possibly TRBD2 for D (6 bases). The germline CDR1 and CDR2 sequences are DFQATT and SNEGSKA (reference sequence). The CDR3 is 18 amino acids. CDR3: CSARDRTGVWSGDNVLTF. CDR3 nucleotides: TGCAGTGCTAGAGATCGCACGGGGGTTTGGTCTGGGGACAACGTCCTGACTTTC.

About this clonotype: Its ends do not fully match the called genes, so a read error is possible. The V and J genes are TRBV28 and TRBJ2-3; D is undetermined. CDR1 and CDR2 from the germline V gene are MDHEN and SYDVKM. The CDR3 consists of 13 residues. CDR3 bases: TGTGCCAGCATATTGTTGAGCACATATACGCAGTATTTT. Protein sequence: CASILLSTYTQYF.